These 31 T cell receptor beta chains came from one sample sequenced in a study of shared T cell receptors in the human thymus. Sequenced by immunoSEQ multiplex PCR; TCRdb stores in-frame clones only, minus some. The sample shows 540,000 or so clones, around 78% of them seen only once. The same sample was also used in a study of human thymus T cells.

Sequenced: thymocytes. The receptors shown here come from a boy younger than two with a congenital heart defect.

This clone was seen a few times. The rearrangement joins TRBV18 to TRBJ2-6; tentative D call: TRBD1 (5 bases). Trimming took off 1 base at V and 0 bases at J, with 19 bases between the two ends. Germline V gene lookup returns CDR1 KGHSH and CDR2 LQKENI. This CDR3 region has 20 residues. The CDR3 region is CASSPQRHRRSYSGANVLTF. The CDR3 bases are TGTGCCAGCTCACCACAGAGGCACAGGCGAAGCTACTCTGGGGCCAACGTCCTGACTTTC.

CDR3 protein: CASSEYGNHEQYF. For the CDR3, the DNA is TGTGCCAGCAGTGAATACGGTAACCACGAGCAGTACTTC. The rearrangement joins TRBV25-1 to TRBJ2-7; D not resolved. In germline, CDR1 is MGHDK, CDR2 SYGVNS. V was clipped by 0 bases and J by 5 bases, with 8 bases between them. The CDR3 extends over 13 amino acids.

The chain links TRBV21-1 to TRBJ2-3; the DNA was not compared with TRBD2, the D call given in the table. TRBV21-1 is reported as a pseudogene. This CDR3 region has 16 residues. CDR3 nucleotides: TGTGCCAGCAGCGAAGGGTGTCTAGCGGGACCGTATACGCAGTATTTT. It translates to CASSEGCLAGPYTQYF.

CDR3 amino acids: CATSRGQGVLNQPQHF. The CDR3 DNA reads TGTGCCACCAGCAGAGGACAGGGTGTCCTCAATCAGCCCCAGCATTTT. The rearrangement uses TRBV15 and TRBJ1-5, with TRBD1 identical over 7 bases. Germline loops: CDR1 LNHNV, CDR2 YYDKDF (reference sequence). Trimming at V came to 1 base and at J to 3 bases, leaving 6 bases not matched to a gene. The CDR3 consists of 16 residues.

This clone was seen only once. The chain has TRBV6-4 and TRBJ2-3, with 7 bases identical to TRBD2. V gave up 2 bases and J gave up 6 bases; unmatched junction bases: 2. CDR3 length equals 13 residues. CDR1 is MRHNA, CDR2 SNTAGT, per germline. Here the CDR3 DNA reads TGTGCCAGCAGTGACGGGGGAGGGGATACGCAGTATTTT. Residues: CASSDGGGDTQYF.

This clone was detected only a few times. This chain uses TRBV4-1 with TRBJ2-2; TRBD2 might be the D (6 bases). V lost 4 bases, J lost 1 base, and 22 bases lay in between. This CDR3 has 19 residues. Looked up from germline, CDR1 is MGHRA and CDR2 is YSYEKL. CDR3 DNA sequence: TGCGCCAGCAGCCCTAGGGCGGAGGGCCGGGTGGGGAACACCGGGGAGCTGTTTTTT. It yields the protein CASSPRAEGRVGNTGELFF.

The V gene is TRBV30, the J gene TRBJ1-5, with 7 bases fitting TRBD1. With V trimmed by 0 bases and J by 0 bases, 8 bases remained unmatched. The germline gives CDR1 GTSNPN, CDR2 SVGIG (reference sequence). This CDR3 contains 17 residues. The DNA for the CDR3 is TGTGCCTGGAGTGTTGCACAGGGGCTTTATAGCAATCAGCCCCAGCATTTT. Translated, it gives CAWSVAQGLYSNQPQHF.

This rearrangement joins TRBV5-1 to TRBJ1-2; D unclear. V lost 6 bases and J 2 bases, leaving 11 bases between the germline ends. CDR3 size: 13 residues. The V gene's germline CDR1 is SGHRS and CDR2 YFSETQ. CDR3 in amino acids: CASTEGPNYGYTF. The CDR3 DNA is TGCGCCAGCACAGAGGGTCCCAACTATGGCTACACCTTC.

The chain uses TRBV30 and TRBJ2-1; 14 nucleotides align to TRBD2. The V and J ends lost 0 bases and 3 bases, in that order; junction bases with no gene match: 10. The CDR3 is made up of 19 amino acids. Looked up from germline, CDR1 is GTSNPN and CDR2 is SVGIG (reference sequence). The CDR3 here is CAWSVSDRGLAGDYNEQFF. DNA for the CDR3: TGTGCCTGGAGTGTAAGCGACAGGGGACTAGCGGGAGACTACAATGAGCAGTTCTTC.

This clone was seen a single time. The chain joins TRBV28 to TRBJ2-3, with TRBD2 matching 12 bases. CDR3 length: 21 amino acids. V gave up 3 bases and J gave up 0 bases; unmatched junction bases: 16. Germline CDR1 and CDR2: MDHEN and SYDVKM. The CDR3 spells CASSLRAKGLAGGPSTDTQYF. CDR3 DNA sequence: TGTGCCAGCAGTTTGAGGGCCAAAGGGCTAGCGGGAGGGCCTAGCACAGATACGCAGTATTTT.

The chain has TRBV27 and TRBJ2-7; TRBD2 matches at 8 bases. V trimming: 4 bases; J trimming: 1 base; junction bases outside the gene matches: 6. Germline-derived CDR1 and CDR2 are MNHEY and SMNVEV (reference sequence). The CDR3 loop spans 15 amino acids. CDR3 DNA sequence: TGTGCCAGCAGTTCTCTAGCGGGCTCGTCCTACGAGCAGTACTTC. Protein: CASSSLAGSSYEQYF.

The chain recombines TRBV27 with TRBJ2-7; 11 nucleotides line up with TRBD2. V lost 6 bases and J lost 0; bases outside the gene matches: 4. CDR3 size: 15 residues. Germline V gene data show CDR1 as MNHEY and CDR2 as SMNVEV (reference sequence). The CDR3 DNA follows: TGTGCCAGCAGCTTAGCGGGAGGGGTCTCCTACGAGCAGTACTTC. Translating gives CASSLAGGVSYEQYF.

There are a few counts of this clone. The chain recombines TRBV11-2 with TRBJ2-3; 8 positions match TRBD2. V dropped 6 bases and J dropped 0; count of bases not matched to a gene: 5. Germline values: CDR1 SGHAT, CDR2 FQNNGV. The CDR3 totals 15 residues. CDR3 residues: CASRGLGGSTDTQYF. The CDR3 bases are TGTGCCAGCAGGGGACTAGGGGGAAGCACAGATACGCAGTATTTT.

DNA of the CDR3: TGTGCCAGCAGTTTATCGCCCGGGACAGAACCTTACTACGAGCAGTACTTC. Translating gives CASSLSPGTEPYYEQYF. This chain uses TRBV28 with TRBJ2-7; 7 bases match TRBD1. CDR1 and CDR2 from the germline V gene are MDHEN and SYDVKM. The trim removed 1 base at V and 3 bases at J, leaving 12 bases unmatched. The CDR3 is 17 residues long.

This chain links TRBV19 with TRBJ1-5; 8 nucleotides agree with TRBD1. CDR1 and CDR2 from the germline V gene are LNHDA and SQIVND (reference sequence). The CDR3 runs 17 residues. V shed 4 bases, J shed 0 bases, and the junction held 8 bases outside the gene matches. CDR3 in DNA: TGTGCCAGTAGTACTACGGACAGGGACGCTAGCAATCAGCCCCAGCATTTT. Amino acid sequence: CASSTTDRDASNQPQHF.

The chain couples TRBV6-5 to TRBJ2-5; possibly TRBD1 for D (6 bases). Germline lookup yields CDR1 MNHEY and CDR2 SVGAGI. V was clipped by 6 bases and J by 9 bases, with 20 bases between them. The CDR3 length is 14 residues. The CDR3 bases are TGTGCCAGCAGCCGAGAAGGACAGTCAATGTCCCAGTACTTC. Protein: CASSREGQSMSQYF.

CDR3 protein: CASSLALGQGYDTEAFF. The DNA of the CDR3 is TGTGCCAGCAGCTTAGCCCTTGGACAGGGGTACGACACTGAAGCTTTCTTT. The chain joins TRBV11-3 to TRBJ1-1; 9 positions agree with TRBD1. J was trimmed by 3 bases and V by 1 base; bases with no gene match: 9. This CDR3 region has 17 residues. Germline V gene data show CDR1 as SGHNT and CDR2 as YENEEA.

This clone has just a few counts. The CDR3 is CATSRRTGGEGRTEAFF. As DNA, the CDR3 is TGTGCCACCAGCAGACGGACAGGGGGCGAGGGTCGGACTGAAGCTTTCTTT. V is TRBV15 and J is TRBJ1-1; 11 bases are a match to TRBD1. Germline CDR1 is LNHNV and CDR2 is YYDKDF (reference sequence). This CDR3 is 17 amino acids long. V lost 2 bases, J lost 5 bases, and 10 bases stayed unmatched.

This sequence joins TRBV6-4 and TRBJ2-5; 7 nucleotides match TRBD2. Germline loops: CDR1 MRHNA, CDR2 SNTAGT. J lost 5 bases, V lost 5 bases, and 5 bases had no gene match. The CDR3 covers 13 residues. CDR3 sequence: CASSRTRWETQYF. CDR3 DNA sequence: TGTGCCAGCAGTCGGACTAGATGGGAGACCCAGTACTTC.

CDR3 in DNA: TGTGCCAGCAGCTTGGAGGCCCCGGACAGCACTTGGGGCTATGGCTACACCTTC. It yields the protein CASSLEAPDSTWGYGYTF. V gene TRBV5-5 combines with J gene TRBJ1-2, with D possibly TRBD1 on 6 matching bases. Trimming took off 0 bases at V and 4 bases at J, with 22 bases between the two ends. CDR1 is SGHKS and CDR2 is YYEKEE in the germline V gene (reference sequence). This CDR3 has 18 residues.

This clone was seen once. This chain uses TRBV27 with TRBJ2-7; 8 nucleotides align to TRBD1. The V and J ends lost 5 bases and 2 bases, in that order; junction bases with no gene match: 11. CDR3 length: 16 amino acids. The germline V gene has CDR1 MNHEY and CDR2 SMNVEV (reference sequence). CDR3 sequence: CASSPNPGTGPYEQYF. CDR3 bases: TGTGCCAGCAGTCCCAACCCCGGGACAGGCCCCTACGAGCAGTACTTC.

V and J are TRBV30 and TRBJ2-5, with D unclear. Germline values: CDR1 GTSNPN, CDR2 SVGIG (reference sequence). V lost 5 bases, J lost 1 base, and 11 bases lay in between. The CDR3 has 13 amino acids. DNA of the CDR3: TGTGCCTGGGATCAGGCCAGCCAAGAGACCCAGTACTTC. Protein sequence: CAWDQASQETQYF.

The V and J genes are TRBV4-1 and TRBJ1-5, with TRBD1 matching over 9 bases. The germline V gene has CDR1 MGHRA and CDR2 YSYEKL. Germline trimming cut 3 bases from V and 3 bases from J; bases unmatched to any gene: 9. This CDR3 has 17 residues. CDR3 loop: CASSHPDRGRNNQPQHF. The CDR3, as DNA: TGCGCCAGCAGCCACCCGGACAGGGGTCGTAACAATCAGCCCCAGCATTTT.

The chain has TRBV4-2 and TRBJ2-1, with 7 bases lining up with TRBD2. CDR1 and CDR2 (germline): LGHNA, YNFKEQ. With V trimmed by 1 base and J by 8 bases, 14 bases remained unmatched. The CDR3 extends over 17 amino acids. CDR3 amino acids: CASSQANRGRAVYEQFF. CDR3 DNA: TGTGCCAGCAGCCAAGCCAATCGGGGGAGGGCCGTCTATGAGCAGTTCTTC.

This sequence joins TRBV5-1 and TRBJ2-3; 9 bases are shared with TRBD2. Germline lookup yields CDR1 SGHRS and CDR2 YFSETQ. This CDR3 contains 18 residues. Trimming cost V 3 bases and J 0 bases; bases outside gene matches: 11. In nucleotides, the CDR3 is TGCGCCAGCAGCTACCTTCCCCCGACTAGCGGAAGCACAGATACGCAGTATTTT. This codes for CASSYLPPTSGSTDTQYF.

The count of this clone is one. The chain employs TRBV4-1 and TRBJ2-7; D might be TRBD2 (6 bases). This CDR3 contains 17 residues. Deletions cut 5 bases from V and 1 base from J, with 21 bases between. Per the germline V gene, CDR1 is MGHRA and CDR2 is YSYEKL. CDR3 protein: CASSKRGLGTASYEQYF. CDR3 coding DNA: TGCGCCAGCAGCAAACGGGGGTTGGGGACCGCATCCTACGAGCAGTACTTC.

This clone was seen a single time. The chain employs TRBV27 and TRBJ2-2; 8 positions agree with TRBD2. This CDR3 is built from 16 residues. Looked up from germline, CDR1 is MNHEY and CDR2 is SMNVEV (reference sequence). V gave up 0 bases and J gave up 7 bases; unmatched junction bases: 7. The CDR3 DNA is TGTGCCAGCAGTTTATCTCGGTCCGCGGGAGGCGGGGAGCTGTTTTTT. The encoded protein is CASSLSRSAGGGELFF.

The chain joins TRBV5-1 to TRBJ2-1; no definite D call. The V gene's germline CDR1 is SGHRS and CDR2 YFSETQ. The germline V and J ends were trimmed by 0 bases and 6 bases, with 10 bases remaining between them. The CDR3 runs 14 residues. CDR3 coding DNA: TGCGCCAGCAGCTTGGCCGATCTTAGCAATGAGCAGTTCTTC. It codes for CASSLADLSNEQFF.

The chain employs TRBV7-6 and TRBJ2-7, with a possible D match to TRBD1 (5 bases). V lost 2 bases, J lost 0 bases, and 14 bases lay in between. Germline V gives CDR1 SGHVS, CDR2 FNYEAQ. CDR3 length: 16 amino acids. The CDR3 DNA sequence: TGTGCCAGCAGCTTACCCAGGACACAGCCCTCCTACGAGCAGTACTTC. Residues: CASSLPRTQPSYEQYF.

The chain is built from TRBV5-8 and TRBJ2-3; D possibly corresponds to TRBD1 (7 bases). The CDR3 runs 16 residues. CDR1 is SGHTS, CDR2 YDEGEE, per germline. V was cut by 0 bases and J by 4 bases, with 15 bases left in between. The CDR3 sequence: CASSLVAGRGADTQYF. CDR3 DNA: TGTGCCAGCAGCTTGGTCGCGGGCAGGGGGGCAGATACGCAGTATTTT.

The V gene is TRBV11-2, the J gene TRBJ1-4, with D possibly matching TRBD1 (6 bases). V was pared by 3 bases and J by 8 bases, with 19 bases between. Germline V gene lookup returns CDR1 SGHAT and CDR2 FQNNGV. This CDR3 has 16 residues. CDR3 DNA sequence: TGTGCCAGCAGCTTCTCATCGACAGGAGTGGGGGAAAAACTGTTTTTT. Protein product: CASSFSSTGVGEKLFF.